This T cell receptor beta chain appears in the sequencing data of a study of PD-L1 blockade in urothelial cancer. Study-level information: Samples of blood were analyzed 3 weeks (second dose) and 6 weeks after treatment start.

The CDR3 has 17 residues. Unmatched junction bases numbered 5, after V lost 4 bases and J lost 3 bases. In germline, CDR1 is SGHNT, CDR2 YYREEE (reference sequence). TCR analog templates of synthetic origin were spiked into each PCR. The table came from immunoSEQ multiplex PCR; TCRdb's copy has only in-frame clones and leaves some out. The sample comprises about 50,000 clones, just over 85% of which are singletons, and 22% rests with the top ten. Time point described: pretreatment peripheral blood. Sequencing was performed on PBMCs, taken around atezolizumab (anti-PD-L1) treatment. The gene calls are TRBV5-4 and TRBJ2-1, with 15 bases identical to TRBD2. This sequence originates from a man aged 55 to 70 with urothelial cancer. CDR3 protein: CASSPGLAGGLYNEQFF. CDR3 DNA: TGTGCCAGCAGCCCGGGACTAGCGGGAGGCCTCTACAATGAGCAGTTCTTC.